The rows below give T cell receptor beta chains drawn from one sample of a study of blood T cell repertoires in COVID-19. Repertoires were generated with immunoSEQ multiplex PCR, while TCRdb's copy carries only in-frame clones and drops some. The table shows about 100,000 clones, with about four fifths occurring only once. Sequenced material: peripheral blood. These receptor sequences come from a woman aged 65 to 85 with acute or convalescent COVID-19. Each CDR3 is given with its conserved first and last residue. Where a row states a size, it is once, few, many or the class of an expanded clone; other rows omit it.

j_call clone_size cdr3_length v_call cdr3_aa
TRBJ2-1 NA 13 TRBV6-5 CASSYRRVDEQFF
TRBJ1-1 NA 15 TRBV11-2 CASSLGNDRGTEAFF
TRBJ2-3 once 16 TRBV5-6 CASTPGSAGYTDTQYF
TRBJ2-2 NA 15 TRBV2 CASSETDSNTGELFF
TRBJ1-2 NA 12 TRBV30 CAWSGQGEVVTF
TRBJ1-2 NA 14 TRBV28 CASNDRGRREDYTF
TRBJ2-1 NA 13 TRBV3-1/TRBV3-2 CASSQYSVEEQFF
TRBJ1-2 NA 13 TRBV12-3/TRBV12-4 CASSPDRGYGYTF
TRBJ1-1 once 17 TRBV7-8 CASSLEGDSYMNTEAFF
TRBJ1-2 NA 14 TRBV6-5 CASSSGQGNAGYTF
TRBJ2-2 NA 14 TRBV14 CASSLSLVTGELFF
TRBJ2-1 NA 13 TRBV5-1 CASSFSLNNEQFF
TRBJ1-3 NA 13 TRBV5-5 CASLGGAGNTIYF
TRBJ2-2 NA 16 TRBV24-1 CATSDLRTGDTGELFF
TRBJ1-1 NA 14 TRBV9 CASSRQVRNTEAFF
TRBJ1-2 NA 14 TRBV28 CASESTGANYGYTF
TRBJ1-2 NA 11 TRBV28 CASRANYGYTF
TRBJ2-7 NA 13 TRBV7-8 CASSADTTYEQYF
TRBJ1-5 NA 14 TRBV3-1/TRBV3-2 CASSLGQSNQPQHF
TRBJ2-6 NA 15 TRBV5-8 CASRPGGSGANVLTF
TRBJ1-4 NA 16 TRBV5-1 CASSRSPGQGNEKLFF
TRBJ2-2 NA 16 TRBV11-3 CASSPGQGAGIGELFF
TRBJ1-5 few 14 TRBV19 CASSPDSPYQPQHF
TRBJ1-1 NA 13 TRBV12-3/TRBV12-4 CASKQGANTEAFF
TRBJ1-2 NA 15 TRBV7-2 CASTSGQGFSYGYTF
TRBJ1-1 NA 18 TRBV3-1/TRBV3-2 CASSQEPTSGSMNTEAFF
TRBJ1-2 once 15 TRBV11-3 CASSLEWRGGKGYTF
TRBJ1-2 few 13 TRBV6-4 CASHRKANYGYTF
TRBJ2-1 NA 16 TRBV13 CASSLAGKSSYNEQFF
TRBJ1-2 few 15 TRBV9 CASSEQGRANYGYTF
TRBJ2-2 NA 18 TRBV28 CASISGTIYDQNTGELFF
TRBJ1-3 NA 15 TRBV4-2 CASSQDENSGNTIYF
TRBJ1-6 NA 15 TRBV27 CASSYSGTPGSPLHF
TRBJ2-1 NA 15 TRBV18 CASSPPGLTKNEQFF
TRBJ1-1 NA 15 TRBV6-2/TRBV6-3 CASSYSPTGGLEAFF
TRBJ2-7 NA 16 TRBV7-9 CASRPGTSGRYDEQYF
TRBJ2-1 NA 14 TRBV7-3 CASSLSALYNEQFF
TRBJ2-1 NA 15 TRBV11-2 CASSTRRGSYNEQFF
TRBJ2-7 NA 15 TRBV10-3 CAIRGTSGSVDEQYF
TRBJ2-1 NA 16 TRBV27 CASSSRLAASYNEQFF
TRBJ2-5 NA 14 TRBV7-3 CASSLYGGQETQYF
TRBJ1-2 once 14 TRBV28 CASSLSDRGYGYTF
TRBJ1-1 NA 15 TRBV9 CASSPREHLNTEAFF
TRBJ2-1 NA 17 TRBV3-1/TRBV3-2 CASSQGAGTVPYNEQFF